The 20 T cell receptor beta chains listed next were all sequenced from one sample in a study of metastatic and nonmetastatic thyroid tumors. No patient received treatment before thyroid surgery. TCRdb reassembled clones from the PCR reads with MiXCR. This sample has around 19,000 clones, with 30% to 35% found just once. The sequenced sample was tumor tissue. The receptors come from a male donor with papillary thyroid cancer or a benign thyroid nodule (not recorded which). Some clones in this sample may be carry-over from other donors' samples.

Sample share makes this clone medium-sized (0.01 to 0.1%). The chain combines TRBV4-1 with TRBJ2-1; weak D call: TRBD2 (5 bases). Trimming took off 4 bases at V and 3 bases at J, with 7 bases between the two ends. The germline V gene has CDR1 MGHRA and CDR2 YSYEKL. This CDR3 spans 13 amino acids. The CDR3 spells CASSLDFYNEQFF. In DNA, the CDR3 is TGCGCCAGCAGCCTGGACTTCTACAATGAGCAGTTCTTC.

Details on this clone: One base away lies a much larger clone, so this may be a sequencing read error. The chain combines TRBV28 with TRBJ2-3, with D uncertain. Germline CDR1 and CDR2: MDHEN and SYDVKM. V was pared by 7 bases and J by 4 bases, with 12 bases between. The CDR3 is 13 amino acids. The CDR3 protein is CASMPPRSDTQYF. CDR3 in DNA: TGTGCCAGCATGCCCCCGAGGTCAGATACGCAGTATTTT.

This chain connects TRBV20-1 to TRBJ1-1; no definite D call. The CDR3 extends over 13 amino acids. V was clipped by 0 bases and J by 9 bases, with 14 bases between them. Germline V gene data show CDR1 as DFQATT and CDR2 as SNEGSKA (reference sequence). The CDR3 protein is CSARDLNGRQAFF. In DNA, the CDR3 is TGCAGTGCTAGAGATCTGAATGGACGGCAAGCTTTCTTT.

The count of this clone is one. This chain connects TRBV7-2 to TRBJ2-3; 7 bases map to TRBD1. This CDR3 region has 14 residues. The germline V gene has CDR1 SGHTA and CDR2 FQGNSA. Unmatched junction bases numbered 2, after V lost 4 bases and J lost 1 base. The CDR3 reads CASSWDRRTDTQYF. CDR3 DNA: TGTGCCAGCAGCTGGGACAGACGCACAGATACGCAGTATTTT.

CDR3 amino acids: CASSPLSRAGELFF. DNA for the CDR3: TGTGCCAGCAGTCCACTCTCACGGGCGGGGGAGCTGTTTTTT. The J gene is TRBJ2-2, the V gene TRBV27; D unresolved. The CDR3 runs to 14 residues. Germline V gene data show CDR1 as MNHEY and CDR2 as SMNVEV (reference sequence). The germline V and J ends were trimmed by 5 bases and 8 bases, with 15 bases remaining between them.

This clone has only a few counts. The CDR3 bases are TGTGCCAGCAGCTTAGCCATAGGGGCAGATACGCAGTATTTT. Translation gives CASSLAIGADTQYF. The chain is built from TRBV7-8 and TRBJ2-3, with D possibly TRBD1 on 5 matching bases. This CDR3 is built from 14 residues. The germline V gene has CDR1 SGHVS and CDR2 FQNEAQ. The V gene lost 0 bases and the J gene lost 4 bases, with 8 bases spanning the gap.

Judged by abundance, this clone is medium-sized. The DNA of the CDR3 is TGTGCCAGCAGTTTTCCCTCCACGGGGATTACAGATACGCAGTATTTT. It yields the protein CASSFPSTGITDTQYF. This chain links TRBV12-3 or TRBV12-4 with TRBJ2-3, with D possibly matching TRBD2 (5 bases). V lost 3 bases, J lost 3 bases, and 16 bases lay in between. There are 16 residues in the CDR3.

There are a few counts of this clone. The V gene is TRBV19, the J gene TRBJ1-3; possible D gene TRBD1, 5 bases. The germline CDR1 and CDR2 sequences are LNHDA and SQIVND (reference sequence). The CDR3 is made up of 14 amino acids. The V and J ends lost 5 bases and 8 bases respectively, with 16 bases between them. Written as DNA, the CDR3 is TGTGCCAGTAGTCTTCAGGGAGTCGGGGACACCATATATTTT. It codes for CASSLQGVGDTIYF.

The chain uses TRBV5-1 and TRBJ1-2; D is uncertain. CDR1 SGHRS and CDR2 YFSETQ come from the germline V gene. Trimming shortened V by 0 bases and J by 3 bases, and 12 bases separated the two germline ends. The CDR3 sequence is 15 residues long. CDR3 nucleotide sequence: TGCGCCAGCAGCTTGGCCCGGACCCAAGACTATGGCTACACCTTC. Translated: CASSLARTQDYGYTF.

This clone was counted once. The CDR3 DNA follows: TGTGCCAGCAGTTCCGCAGAGAGAGGTCCTTATGAGCAGTTCTTC. It specifies CASSSAERGPYEQFF. The V gene is TRBV9, the J gene TRBJ2-1; no reliable D call. The germline gives CDR1 SGDLS, CDR2 YYNGEE. V lost 5 bases to trimming and J lost 8 bases, with 20 bases between them. This CDR3 is 15 amino acids long. Variable domain in full (rest from reference TRBV9 and TRBJ2-1): DSGVTQTPKHLITATGQRVTLRCSPRSGDLSVYWYQQSLDQGLQFLIQYYNGEERAKGNILERFSAQQFPDLHSELNLSSLELGDSALYFCASSSAERGPYEQFFGPGTRLTVL.

This clone was recorded only once. This chain connects TRBV18 to TRBJ1-6, with D possibly being TRBD1 (6 bases). The CDR3 runs 16 residues. Germline values: CDR1 KGHSH, CDR2 LQKENI. Trimming left V 6 bases short and J 7 bases short, with 19 bases between. CDR3 bases: TGTGCCAGCTCTGTGGGACAAACCCTCTGGAATTCACCCCTCCACTTT. The encoded protein is CASSVGQTLWNSPLHF.

To note about this clone: A much bigger clone sits one base away, suggesting this may be a read error. The chain links TRBV5-6 to TRBJ1-1; 7 nucleotides align to TRBD1. Germline lookup yields CDR1 SGHDT and CDR2 YYEEEE. The ends lost 6 bases at V and 3 bases at J; junction bases unmatched: 17. The CDR3 consists of 17 residues. CDR3 DNA sequence: TGTGCCAGCATCTTAGGGGGCGGAACAGGGTGGTACACTGAAGCTTTCTTT. Translating it yields CASILGGGTGWYTEAFF.

This clone was detected a few times. A much larger clone differs from this one at a single base, so this may be a read error. Other DNA sequences from this sample encode an identical CDR3 as well. The rearrangement uses TRBV20-1 and TRBJ1-1; 8 positions match TRBD1. V lost 0 bases, J lost 0 bases, and 18 bases stayed unmatched. CDR3 size: 20 residues. Germline V gene lookup returns CDR1 DFQATT and CDR2 SNEGSKA (reference sequence). The CDR3 is CSARDSQGARWVGMNTEAFF. The CDR3 DNA sequence: TGCAGTGCTAGAGATTCGCAGGGGGCGCGTTGGGTGGGCATGAACACTGAAGCTTTCTTT.

This clone rates as medium-sized. The rearrangement links TRBV19 to TRBJ2-2, with D hard to call. Germline lookup yields CDR1 LNHDA and CDR2 SQIVND (reference sequence). Trimming took off 7 bases at V and 6 bases at J, with 12 bases between the two ends. This CDR3 spans 13 amino acids. The CDR3 here is CASKSSKAGELFF. The CDR3 DNA follows: TGTGCCAGTAAGAGCTCCAAGGCCGGGGAGCTGTTTTTT.

Only one count was recorded for this clone. The rearrangement joins TRBV18 to TRBJ2-2; tentative D call: TRBD2 (5 bases). CDR3 length: 14 residues. V was cut by 5 bases and J by 1 base, with 8 bases left in between. Germline lookup yields CDR1 KGHSH and CDR2 LQKENI. The CDR3 loop reads CASSSGLNTGELFF. In DNA form, the CDR3 reads TGTGCCAGCTCATCAGGACTGAACACCGGGGAGCTGTTTTTT.

Ten or more counts support this clone. The V and J genes are TRBV27 and TRBJ2-3; 14 positions match TRBD2. This CDR3 is 18 amino acids long. Germline V CDR1 and CDR2: MNHEY, SMNVEV (reference sequence). V lost 5 bases to trimming and J lost 5 bases; unmatched junction nucleotides: 12. CDR3 amino acids: CASSPHPTSGRAKDTQYF. CDR3 nucleotides: TGTGCCAGCAGTCCTCATCCGACTAGCGGGAGGGCGAAAGATACGCAGTATTTT.

About this clone itself: Because it lacks the conserved phenylalanine or tryptophan at the end, this CDR3 is likely a read error. The chain uses TRBV7-8 and TRBJ1-1; 8 bases are a match to TRBD1. Germline values: CDR1 SGHVS, CDR2 FQNEAQ. V lost 0 bases and J lost 5; bases outside the gene matches: 14. The CDR3 sequence is 18 residues long. CDR3 sequence reads: CASSLACGTGGRRTEAFS. The CDR3 DNA follows: TGTGCCAGCAGCTTAGCTTGCGGTACAGGGGGGAGGAGAACTGAAGCTTTCTCT.

The chain has TRBV30 and TRBJ2-7; D remains unclear. The V and J ends lost 5 bases and 4 bases respectively, with 6 bases between them. Germline CDR1 and CDR2: GTSNPN and SVGIG (reference sequence). The CDR3 consists of 10 residues. The DNA of the CDR3 is TGTGCCTGGGGTGGGTACGAGCAGTACTTC. This sequence encodes CAWGGYEQYF. Variable domain in full (rest from reference TRBV30 and TRBJ2-7): SQTIHQWPATLVQPVGSPLSLECTVEGTSNPNLYWYRQAAGRGLQLLFYSVGIGQISSEVPQNLSASRPQDRQFILSSKKLLLSDSGFYLCAWGGYEQYFGPGTRLTVT.

The chain links TRBV20-1 to TRBJ2-7; tentatively, D is TRBD1 (5 bases). Looked up from germline, CDR1 is DFQATT and CDR2 is SNEGSKA (reference sequence). The CDR3 runs to 14 residues. V was trimmed by 0 bases and J by 0 bases, leaving 9 bases between them. The CDR3 here is CSARDIQASYEQYF. CDR3 DNA sequence: TGCAGTGCTAGAGATATACAGGCCTCCTACGAGCAGTACTTC.

This chain uses TRBV20-1 with TRBJ2-7; D might be TRBD2 (5 bases). This CDR3 has 14 amino acids. V was clipped by 0 bases and J by 4 bases, with 13 bases between them. Germline V CDR1 and CDR2: DFQATT, SNEGSKA (reference sequence). CDR3 bases: TGCAGTGCTAGAGATGACGGAGGACGATACGAGCAGTACTTC. Its translation is CSARDDGGRYEQYF.